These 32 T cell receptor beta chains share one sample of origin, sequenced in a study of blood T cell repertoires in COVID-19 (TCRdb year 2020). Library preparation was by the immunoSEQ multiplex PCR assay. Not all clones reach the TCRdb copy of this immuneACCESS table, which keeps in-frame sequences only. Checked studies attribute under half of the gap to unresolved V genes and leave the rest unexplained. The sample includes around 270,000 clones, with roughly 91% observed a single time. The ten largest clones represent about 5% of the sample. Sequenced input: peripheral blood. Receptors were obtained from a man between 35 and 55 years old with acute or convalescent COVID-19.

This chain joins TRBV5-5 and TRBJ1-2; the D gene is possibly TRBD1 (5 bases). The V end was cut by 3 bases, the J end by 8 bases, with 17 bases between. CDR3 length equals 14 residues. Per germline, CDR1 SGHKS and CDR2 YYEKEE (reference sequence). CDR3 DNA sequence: TGTGCCAGCAGCTCACTGTCCAGGGAAGTCGGCTACACCTTC. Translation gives CASSSLSREVGYTF. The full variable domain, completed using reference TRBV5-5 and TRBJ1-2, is DAGVTQSPTHLIKTRGQQVTLRCSPISGHKSVSWYQQVLGQGPQFIFQYYEKEERGRGNFPDRFSARQFPNYSSELNVNALLLGDSALYLCASSSLSREVGYTFGSGTRLTVV.

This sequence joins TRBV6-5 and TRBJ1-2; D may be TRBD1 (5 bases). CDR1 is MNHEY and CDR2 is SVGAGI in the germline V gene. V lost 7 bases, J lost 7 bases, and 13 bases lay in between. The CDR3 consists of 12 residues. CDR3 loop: CASTPERGGYTF. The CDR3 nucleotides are TGTGCCAGCACCCCAGAAAGGGGTGGCTACACCTTC.

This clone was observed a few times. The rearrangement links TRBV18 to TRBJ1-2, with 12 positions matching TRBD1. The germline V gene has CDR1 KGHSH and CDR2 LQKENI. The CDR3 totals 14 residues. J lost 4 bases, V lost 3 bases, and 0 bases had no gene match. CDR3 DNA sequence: TGTGCCAGCTCACCGGGACAGGGGGCCTATGGCTACACCTTC. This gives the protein CASSPGQGAYGYTF.

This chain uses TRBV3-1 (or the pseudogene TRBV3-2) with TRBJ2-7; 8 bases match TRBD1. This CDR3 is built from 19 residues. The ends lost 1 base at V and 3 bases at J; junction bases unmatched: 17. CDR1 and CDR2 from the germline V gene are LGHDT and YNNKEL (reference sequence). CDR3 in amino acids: CASSQVGRGTGRGVYEQYF. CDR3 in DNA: TGTGCCAGCAGCCAAGTTGGCCGAGGGACAGGTAGGGGAGTCTACGAGCAGTACTTC.

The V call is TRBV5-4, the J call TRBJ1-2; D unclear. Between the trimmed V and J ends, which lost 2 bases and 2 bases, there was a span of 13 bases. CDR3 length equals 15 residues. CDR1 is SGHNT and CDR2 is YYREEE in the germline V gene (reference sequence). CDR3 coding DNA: TGTGCCAGCAGCTTTGACCATGGAGGAAACTATGGCTACACCTTC. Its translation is CASSFDHGGNYGYTF.

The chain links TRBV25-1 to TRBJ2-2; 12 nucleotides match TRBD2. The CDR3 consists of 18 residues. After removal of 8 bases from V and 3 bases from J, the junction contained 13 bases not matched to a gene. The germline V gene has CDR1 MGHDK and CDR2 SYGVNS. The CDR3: CASPLLITSGGYTGELFF. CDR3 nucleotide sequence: TGTGCCAGCCCGCTTTTAATTACTAGCGGGGGGTACACCGGGGAGCTGTTTTTT. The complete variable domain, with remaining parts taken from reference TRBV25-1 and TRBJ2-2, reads EADIYQTPRYLVIGTGKKITLECSQTMGHDKMYWYQQDPGMELHLIHYSYGVNSTEKGDLSSESTVSRIRTEHFPLTLESARPSHTSQYLCASPLLITSGGYTGELFFGEGSRLTVL.

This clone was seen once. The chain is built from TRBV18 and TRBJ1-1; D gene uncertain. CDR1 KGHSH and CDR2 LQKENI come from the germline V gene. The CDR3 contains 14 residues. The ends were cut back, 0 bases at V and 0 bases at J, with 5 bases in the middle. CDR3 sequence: CASSPPTVNTEAFF. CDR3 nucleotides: TGTGCCAGCTCACCACCCACGGTGAACACTGAAGCTTTCTTT.

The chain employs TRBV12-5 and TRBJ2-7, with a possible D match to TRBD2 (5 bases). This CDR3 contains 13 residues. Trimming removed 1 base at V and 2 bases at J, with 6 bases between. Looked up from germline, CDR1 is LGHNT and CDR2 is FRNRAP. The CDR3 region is CASGLGGTYEQYF. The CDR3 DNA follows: TGTGCTAGTGGTTTGGGAGGGACCTACGAGCAGTACTTC.

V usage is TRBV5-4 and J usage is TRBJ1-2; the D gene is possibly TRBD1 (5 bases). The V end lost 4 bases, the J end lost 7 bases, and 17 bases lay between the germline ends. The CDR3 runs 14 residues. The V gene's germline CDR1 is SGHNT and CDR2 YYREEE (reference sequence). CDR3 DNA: TGTGCCAGCAGCCCGGCGAGGGACTGGAGTGGCTACACCTTC. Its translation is CASSPARDWSGYTF.

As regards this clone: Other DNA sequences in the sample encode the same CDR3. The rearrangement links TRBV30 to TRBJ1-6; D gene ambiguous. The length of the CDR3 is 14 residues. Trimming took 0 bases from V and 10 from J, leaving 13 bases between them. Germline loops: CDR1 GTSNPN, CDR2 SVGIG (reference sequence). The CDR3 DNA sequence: TGTGCCTGGAGTGTCGAGGGAGCCGGCTCACCCCTCCACTTT. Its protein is CAWSVEGAGSPLHF.

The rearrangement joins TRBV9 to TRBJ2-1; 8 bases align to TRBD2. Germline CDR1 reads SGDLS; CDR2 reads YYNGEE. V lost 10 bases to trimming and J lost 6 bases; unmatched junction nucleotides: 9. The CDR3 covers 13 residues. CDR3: CAGEGLVSNEQFF. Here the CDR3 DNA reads TGTGCCGGAGAGGGACTAGTGTCCAATGAGCAGTTCTTC.

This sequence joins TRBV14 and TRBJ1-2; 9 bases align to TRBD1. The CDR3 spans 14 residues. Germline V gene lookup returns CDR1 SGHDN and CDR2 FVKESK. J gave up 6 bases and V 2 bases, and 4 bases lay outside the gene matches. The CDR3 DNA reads TGTGCCAGCAGCCAATCCGGGACAGGGCATGGCTACACCTTC. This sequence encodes CASSQSGTGHGYTF.

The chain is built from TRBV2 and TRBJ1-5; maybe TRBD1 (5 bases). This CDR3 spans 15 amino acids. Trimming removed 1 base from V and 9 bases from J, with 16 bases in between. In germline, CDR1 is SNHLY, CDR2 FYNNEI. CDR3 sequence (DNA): TGTGCCAGCAGTGAAGTCGGGGGTGGAGGTTCGCCCCAGCATTTT. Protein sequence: CASSEVGGGGSPQHF.

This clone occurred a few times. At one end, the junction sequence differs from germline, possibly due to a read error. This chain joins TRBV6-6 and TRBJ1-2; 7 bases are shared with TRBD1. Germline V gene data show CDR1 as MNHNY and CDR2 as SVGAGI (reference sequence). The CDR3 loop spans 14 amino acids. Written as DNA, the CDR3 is TGTGCCAGCACTTACGGGACAGATGCCCTGGGCTACACCTTC. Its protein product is CASTYGTDALGYTF.

CDR3: CASSLVQGAPDIQYF. Here the CDR3 DNA reads TGTGCCAGCAGCTTGGTGCAGGGGGCTCCGGACATTCAGTACTTC. The genes are TRBV5-4 and TRBJ2-4; 8 nucleotides line up with TRBD1. The CDR3 is 15 residues long. Germline V gene lookup returns CDR1 SGHNT and CDR2 YYREEE (reference sequence). The trim removed 0 bases at V and 8 bases at J, leaving 7 bases unmatched.

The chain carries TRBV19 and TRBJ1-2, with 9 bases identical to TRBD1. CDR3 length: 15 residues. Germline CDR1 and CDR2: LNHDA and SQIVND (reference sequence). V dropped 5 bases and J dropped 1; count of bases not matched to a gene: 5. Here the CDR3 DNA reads TGTGCCAGTAGTTCGGGACAGGGCCTTAACTATGGCTACACCTTC. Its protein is CASSSGQGLNYGYTF.

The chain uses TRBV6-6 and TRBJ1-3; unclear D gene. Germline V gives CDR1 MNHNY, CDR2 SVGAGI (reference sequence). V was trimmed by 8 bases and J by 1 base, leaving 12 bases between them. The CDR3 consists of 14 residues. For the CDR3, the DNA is TGTGCCAGCCTAAAAGGAGGGTCTGGAAACACCATATATTTT. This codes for CASLKGGSGNTIYF.

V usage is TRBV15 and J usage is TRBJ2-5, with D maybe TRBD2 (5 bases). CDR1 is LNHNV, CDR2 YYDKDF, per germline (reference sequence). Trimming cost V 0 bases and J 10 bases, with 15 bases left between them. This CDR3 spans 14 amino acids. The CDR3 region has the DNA TGTGCCACCAGCAGAGACAGGACCCGAGAGGGCCAGTACTTC. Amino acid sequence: CATSRDRTREGQYF.

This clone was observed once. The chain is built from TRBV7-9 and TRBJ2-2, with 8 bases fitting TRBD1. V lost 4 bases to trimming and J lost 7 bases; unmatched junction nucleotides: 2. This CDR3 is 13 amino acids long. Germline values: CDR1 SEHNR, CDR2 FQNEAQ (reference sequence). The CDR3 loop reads CASSSTGVGELFF. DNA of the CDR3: TGTGCCAGCAGCTCGACAGGGGTCGGGGAGCTGTTTTTT. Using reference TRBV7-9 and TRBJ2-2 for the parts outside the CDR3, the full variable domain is DTGVSQNPRHKITKRGQNVTFRCDPISEHNRLYWYRQTLGQGPEFLTYFQNEAQLEKSRLLSDRFSAERPKGSFSTLEIQRTEQGDSAMYLCASSSTGVGELFFGEGSRLTVL.

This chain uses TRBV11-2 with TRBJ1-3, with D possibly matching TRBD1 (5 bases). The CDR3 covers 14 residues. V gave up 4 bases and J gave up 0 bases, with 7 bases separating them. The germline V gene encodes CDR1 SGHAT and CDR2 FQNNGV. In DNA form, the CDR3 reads TGTGCCAGCAGCTCAGGGATCTCTGGAAACACCATATATTTT. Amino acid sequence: CASSSGISGNTIYF.

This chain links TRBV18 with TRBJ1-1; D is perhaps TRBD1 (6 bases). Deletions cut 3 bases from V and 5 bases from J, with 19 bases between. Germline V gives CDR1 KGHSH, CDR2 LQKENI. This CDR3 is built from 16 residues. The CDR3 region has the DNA TGTGCCAGCTCACCCCCCCTTGGGGGGGCGGTGACTGAAGCTTTCTTT. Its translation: CASSPPLGGAVTEAFF.

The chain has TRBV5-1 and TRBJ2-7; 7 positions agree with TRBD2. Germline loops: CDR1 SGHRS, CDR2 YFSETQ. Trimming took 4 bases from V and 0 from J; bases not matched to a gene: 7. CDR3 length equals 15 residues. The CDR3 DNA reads TGCGCCAGCAGCCCAAGCGGGGAGAGCTCCTACGAGCAGTACTTC. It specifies CASSPSGESSYEQYF.

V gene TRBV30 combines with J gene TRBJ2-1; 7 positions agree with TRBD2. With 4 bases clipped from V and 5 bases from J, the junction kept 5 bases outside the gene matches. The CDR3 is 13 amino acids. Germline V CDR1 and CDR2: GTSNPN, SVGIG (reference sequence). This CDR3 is CAWTLGGDNEQFF. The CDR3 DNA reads TGTGCCTGGACTCTTGGGGGGGACAATGAGCAGTTCTTC.

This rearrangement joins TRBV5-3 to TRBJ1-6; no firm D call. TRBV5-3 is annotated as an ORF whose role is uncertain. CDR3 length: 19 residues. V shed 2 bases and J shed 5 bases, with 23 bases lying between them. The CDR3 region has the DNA TGTGCCAGAAGCTTTCGGTGCGGCAGCCCATCATCGGATAATTCACCCCTCCACTTT. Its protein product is CARSFRCGSPSSDNSPLHF.

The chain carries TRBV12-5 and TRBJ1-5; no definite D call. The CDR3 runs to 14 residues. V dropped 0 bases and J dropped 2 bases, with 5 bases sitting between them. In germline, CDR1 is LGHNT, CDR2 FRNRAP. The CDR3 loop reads CASGLVQGNQPQHF. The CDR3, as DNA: TGTGCTAGTGGTTTGGTTCAGGGCAATCAGCCCCAGCATTTT.

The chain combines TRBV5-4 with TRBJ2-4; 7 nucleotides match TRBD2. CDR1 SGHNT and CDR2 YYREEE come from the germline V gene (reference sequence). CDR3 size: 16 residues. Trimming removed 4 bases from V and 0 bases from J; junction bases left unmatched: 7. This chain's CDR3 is CASSPGGSLAKNIQYF. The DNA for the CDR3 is TGTGCCAGCAGCCCCGGGGGGAGTCTAGCCAAAAACATTCAGTACTTC.

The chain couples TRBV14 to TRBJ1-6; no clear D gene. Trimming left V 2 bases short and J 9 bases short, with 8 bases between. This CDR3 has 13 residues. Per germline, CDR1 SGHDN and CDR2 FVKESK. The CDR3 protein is CASSQLDSSPLHF. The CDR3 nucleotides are TGTGCCAGCAGCCAACTCGACTCTTCACCCCTCCACTTT.

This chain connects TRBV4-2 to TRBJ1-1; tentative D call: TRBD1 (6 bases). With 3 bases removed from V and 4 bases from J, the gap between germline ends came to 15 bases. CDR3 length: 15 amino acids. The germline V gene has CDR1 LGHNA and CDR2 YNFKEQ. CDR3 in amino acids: CASSQGGGASTEAFF. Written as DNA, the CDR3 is TGTGCCAGCAGCCAGGGAGGGGGGGCTTCCACTGAAGCTTTCTTT.

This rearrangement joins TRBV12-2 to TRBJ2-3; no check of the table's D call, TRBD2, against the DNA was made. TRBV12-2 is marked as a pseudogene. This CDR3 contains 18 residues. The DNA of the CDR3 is TGTGCAAGTCGCTTAGGGGCCGAGGGTCCCGGACCAGGAGATACGCAGTATTTT. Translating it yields CASRLGAEGPGPGDTQYF.

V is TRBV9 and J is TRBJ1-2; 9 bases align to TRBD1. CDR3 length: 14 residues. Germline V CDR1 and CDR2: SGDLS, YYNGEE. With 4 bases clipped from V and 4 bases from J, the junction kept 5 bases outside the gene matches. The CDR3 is CASSMGTGPYGYTF. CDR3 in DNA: TGTGCCAGCAGCATGGGGACAGGGCCCTATGGCTACACCTTC.

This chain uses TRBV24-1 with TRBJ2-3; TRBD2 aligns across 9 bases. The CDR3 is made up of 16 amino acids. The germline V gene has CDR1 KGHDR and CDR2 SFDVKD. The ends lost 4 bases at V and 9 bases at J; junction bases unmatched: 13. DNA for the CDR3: TGTGCCACCAGTGACATTCCTAGCGGGGTAGGGGGGACGCAGTATTTT. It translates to CATSDIPSGVGGTQYF.

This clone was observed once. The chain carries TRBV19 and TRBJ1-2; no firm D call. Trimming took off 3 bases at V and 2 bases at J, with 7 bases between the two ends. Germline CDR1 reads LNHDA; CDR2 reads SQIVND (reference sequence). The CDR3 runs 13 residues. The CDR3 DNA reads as TGTGCCAGTAGTATTGGGAGAAACTATGGCTACACCTTC. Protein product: CASSIGRNYGYTF.